These T cell receptor beta chains were read from a single sample in a study of shared clonotypes between healthy human individuals. The repertoire was sequenced with immunoSEQ multiplex PCR; TCRdb's copy has only in-frame clones and lacks some. This table holds 630,000 or so clones, roughly 98% found once. Material: naive CD8+ T cells sorted from blood. The receptors shown here come from a young man in good health. Both conserved end residues are part of each CDR3. Fields, in order: V gene, clone size, J gene, CDR3 length, D gene, CDR3 protein, CDR3 DNA. D genes are given only for firm matches. Expanded clones get a size class; other rows say once, few or many, or leave the size out.

TRBV7-9	-	TRBJ1-2	14	-	CASSLVGTSYGYTF	TGTGCCAGCAGCTTAGTAGGGACAAGTTATGGCTACACCTTC
TRBV6-6	-	TRBJ1-3	14	-	CASSYGSRADTIYF	TGTGCCAGCAGTTATGGGAGCAGGGCGGACACCATATATTTT
TRBV7-8	-	TRBJ2-5	16	-	CASSLTGPTAQETQYF	TGTGCCAGCAGCTTAACTGGGCCCACCGCTCAAGAGACCCAGTACTTC
TRBV6-4	once	TRBJ1-1	12	TRBD1	CASRDRVGEAFF	TGTGCCAGCAGAGACAGGGTTGGTGAAGCTTTCTTT
TRBV15	-	TRBJ2-7	14	TRBD1	CATSRARTGNEQYF	TGTGCCACCAGCAGAGCCCGGACAGGGAACGAGCAGTACTTC
TRBV2	-	TRBJ1-2	12	-	CALGEGNYGYTF	TGTGCCCTAGGGGAGGGTAACTATGGCTACACCTTC
TRBV28	-	TRBJ2-7	13	TRBD2	CASTLGTTYEQYF	TGTGCCAGCACCCTCGGGACTACCTACGAGCAGTACTTC
TRBV5-1	-	TRBJ2-1	17	-	CASSLVAGTKSYNEQFF	TGCGCCAGCAGCTTGGTGGCCGGGACAAAATCCTACAATGAGCAGTTCTTC
TRBV4-1	once	TRBJ1-2	14	-	CASSQDRGVYGYTF	TGCGCCAGCAGCCAAGATCGGGGGGTCTATGGCTACACCTTC
TRBV11-2	-	TRBJ2-2	18	TRBD2	CASSSILAGGPYTGELFF	TGTGCCAGCAGCTCCATCCTAGCGGGAGGGCCGTACACCGGGGAGCTGTTTTTT
TRBV10-2	-	TRBJ2-1	14	-	CASSESLKRNEQFF	TGCGCCAGCAGTGAGTCGTTGAAGAGAAATGAGCAGTTCTTC
TRBV28	once	TRBJ2-2	12	-	CASGQTTGELFF	TGTGCCAGCGGCCAGACGACCGGGGAGCTGTTTTTT
TRBV7-9	-	TRBJ2-3	19	TRBD2	CASSEYPITSGASTDTQYF	TGTGCCAGCAGCGAGTATCCCATTACTAGCGGAGCTAGCACAGATACGCAGTATTTT
TRBV30	-	TRBJ2-5	13	-	CAWSLWNEETQYF	TGTGCCTGGTCGTTGTGGAATGAAGAGACCCAGTACTTC
TRBV4-1	-	TRBJ2-1	19	-	CASSHPYEGRGRVYNEQFF	TGCGCCAGCAGCCACCCCTACGAGGGTAGGGGTCGGGTCTACAATGAGCAGTTCTTC
TRBV9	once	TRBJ2-3	18	-	CASSVDVGEGFGTDTQYF	TGTGCCAGCAGCGTAGACGTGGGAGAAGGTTTTGGCACAGATACGCAGTATTTT
TRBV10-3	-	TRBJ2-7	16	TRBD1	CAISPQGGTGRMEQYF	TGTGCCATCAGTCCCCAGGGGGGGACAGGGAGGATGGAGCAGTACTTC
TRBV6-5	once	TRBJ2-1	14	-	CASSFRVSGHEQFF	TGTGCCAGCAGTTTCCGGGTCAGCGGCCATGAGCAGTTCTTC
TRBV30	-	TRBJ2-2	15	TRBD1	CAWSRDRGNTGELFF	TGTGCCTGGAGCCGGGACAGAGGGAACACCGGGGAGCTGTTTTTT
TRBV29-1	-	TRBJ2-7	13	-	CSVEGDRPYEQYF	TGCAGCGTTGAGGGAGACAGGCCCTACGAGCAGTACTTC
TRBV4-1	-	TRBJ2-1	15	-	CASSPRADSYNEQFF	TGCGCCAGCAGCCCGAGAGCCGACTCCTACAATGAGCAGTTCTTC
TRBV7-6	-	TRBJ2-2	15	-	CASSPQTANTGELFF	TGTGCCAGCAGCCCCCAGACAGCGAACACCGGGGAGCTGTTTTTT
TRBV6-1	-	TRBJ1-5	16	-	CASSELTNYSNQPQHF	TGTGCCAGCAGTGAGCTGACAAATTATAGCAATCAGCCCCAGCATTTT
TRBV4-1	once	TRBJ2-1	15	-	CASSPQSGLTNEQFF	TGCGCCAGCAGCCCCCAATCGGGCCTTACCAATGAGCAGTTCTTC
TRBV7-9	-	TRBJ2-7	16	TRBD1	CASSALQGEKAYEQYF	TGTGCCAGCAGCGCCCTACAGGGGGAAAAAGCCTACGAGCAGTACTTC
TRBV11-2	-	TRBJ2-1	14	-	CASRSPEGGSEQFF	TGTGCCAGCAGATCGCCCGAGGGTGGGAGTGAGCAGTTCTTC
TRBV29-1	-	TRBJ2-1	13	TRBD2	CSVEGMAGVEQFF	TGCAGCGTTGAGGGTATGGCGGGAGTTGAGCAGTTCTTC
TRBV4-3	-	TRBJ1-1	13	-	CASSQDYNSEAFF	TGCGCCAGCAGCCAAGATTACAACAGTGAAGCTTTCTTT
TRBV4-1	-	TRBJ2-1	20	-	CASSQGTGMGLLSSYNEQFF	TGCGCCAGCAGCCAAGGTACGGGTATGGGACTCCTGAGCTCCTACAATGAGCAGTTCTTC
TRBV19	-	TRBJ1-1	13	-	CASEGGWNTEAFF	TGTGCCAGTGAGGGAGGGTGGAACACTGAAGCTTTCTTT
TRBV18	-	TRBJ2-7	17	TRBD1	CASSPGYGQGRSYEQYF	TGTGCCAGCTCACCCGGATATGGACAGGGACGATCCTACGAGCAGTACTTC
TRBV10-3	-	TRBJ2-7	12	-	CAISSSSYEQYF	TGTGCCATCAGTTCTAGCTCCTACGAGCAGTACTTC
TRBV25-1	-	TRBJ2-1	16	TRBD1	CASGRTGLSSYNEQFF	TGTGCCAGCGGAAGGACAGGGCTCAGCTCCTACAATGAGCAGTTCTTC
TRBV27	-	TRBJ2-7	17	TRBD1	CASSVKNHTGTGGEQYF	TGTGCCAGCAGTGTCAAAAATCACACCGGGACAGGGGGCGAGCAGTACTTC
TRBV7-2	-	TRBJ1-1	13	-	CASSPAVGTEAFF	TGTGCCAGCAGCCCGGCAGTTGGCACTGAAGCTTTCTTT
TRBV5-1	once	TRBJ1-1	15	TRBD1	CASSPVGQGVTEAFF	TGCGCCAGCAGCCCGGTGGGACAGGGGGTCACTGAAGCTTTCTTT
TRBV6-1	-	TRBJ1-4	16	-	CASSEARIATNEKLFF	TGTGCCAGCAGTGAAGCGCGGATTGCAACTAATGAAAAACTGTTTTTT
TRBV30	-	TRBJ1-1	12	TRBD1	CAWGQGATEAFF	TGTGCCTGGGGACAGGGAGCCACTGAAGCTTTCTTT
TRBV7-9	-	TRBJ2-5	15	TRBD2	CASSSTGTSSRAQYF	TGTGCCAGCAGCTCAACCGGGACTAGCAGTAGGGCCCAGTACTTC
TRBV18	-	TRBJ1-3	15	-	CASSPGRQTGNTIYF	TGTGCCAGCTCACCAGGCAGACAAACTGGAAACACCATATATTTT
TRBV6-5	once	TRBJ2-3	13	-	CASGTTSTDTQYF	TGTGCCAGCGGGACGACCAGCACAGATACGCAGTATTTT
TRBV7-6	-	TRBJ2-1	16	TRBD2	CASSLGLAGDYNEQFF	TGTGCCAGCAGCTTAGGACTAGCGGGAGATTACAATGAGCAGTTCTTC
TRBV5-4	-	TRBJ1-2	11	-	CASSLLGRWTF	TGTGCCAGCAGCTTGTTAGGGAGGTGGACCTTC
TRBV27	-	TRBJ2-5	15	-	CASSLVKSRGETQYF	TGTGCCAGCAGTTTGGTTAAATCCCGCGGGGAGACCCAGTACTTC
TRBV18	-	TRBJ1-1	18	TRBD1	CASSPPYGSTAGQTEAFF	TGTGCCAGCTCACCACCTTATGGGAGCACTGCGGGACAGACTGAAGCTTTCTTT
TRBV21-1	-	TRBJ2-7	15	-	CASSKSASGPYEQYF	TGTGCCAGCAGCAAATCGGCTAGCGGTCCCTACGAGCAGTACTTC